These 9 T cell receptor beta chains came from one sample sequenced in a study of T cells in Graves' hyperthyroidism and ophthalmopathy. Amplification of TCR beta CDR3 regions was performed using RNA transcripts as template. RT-PCR in the first round (using the HTBI primer set) targeted the TCR CDR3. In TCRdb, the multiplex PCR reads were re-called with MiXCR into one record per CDR3 protein. The data hold fewer than 600,000 distinct CDR3 sequences, with 13% to 15% observed a single time. Sequencing input: blood. Receptors originate from a woman aged 18-29 years with Graves' hyperthyroidism.

This clonotype showed up many times. As DNA, the CDR3 is TGTGCCAGCAGTTTATACGTCCCTTCAAGGGATCAGCCCCAGCATTTT. Amino acids: CASSLYVPSRDQPQHF. This chain joins TRBV27 and TRBJ1-5, with unresolved D. Germline CDR1 and CDR2: MNHEY and SMNVEV (reference sequence). This CDR3 comprises 16 residues. Trimming removed 1 base at V and 5 bases at J, with 15 bases between.

Ten or more counts support this clonotype. V and J are TRBV9 and TRBJ2-1, with TRBD2 identical over 9 bases. Trimming cost V 1 base and J 2 bases; bases outside gene matches: 13. In germline, CDR1 is SGDLS, CDR2 YYNGEE. CDR3 length equals 19 residues. DNA for the CDR3: TGTGCCAGCAGCGTATGGGCCTCAACTGGCGGGAGGGCCTACAATGAGCAGTTCTTC. It yields the protein CASSVWASTGGRAYNEQFF.

This clonotype was observed at least ten times. This chain uses TRBV12-3 or TRBV12-4 with TRBJ1-4, with no clear D. Between the trimmed V and J ends, which lost 3 bases and 5 bases, there was a span of 10 bases. The CDR3 contains 14 residues. The CDR3 loop is CASSFGGLNEKLFF. The DNA for the CDR3 is TGTGCCAGCAGTTTTGGTGGCCTCAATGAAAAACTGTTTTTT.

This clonotype was detected many times. The V gene is TRBV4-2, the J gene TRBJ2-5; 7 nucleotides agree with TRBD2. Trimming took 1 base from V and 0 from J; bases not matched to a gene: 2. Germline V gene sequence: CDR1 LGHNA, CDR2 YNFKEQ. The CDR3 contains 15 residues. CDR3 residues: CASSQGSGDQETQYF. The CDR3 DNA is TGTGCCAGCAGCCAAGGAAGCGGGGACCAAGAGACCCAGTACTTC.

This clonotype has just one count. The chain combines TRBV12-3 or TRBV12-4 with TRBJ2-1; D possibly corresponds to TRBD1 (5 bases). CDR3 length: 13 amino acids. Trimming took off 7 bases at V and 7 bases at J, with 14 bases between the two ends. This CDR3 is CASNEGELNEQFF. CDR3 bases: TGTGCCAGCAACGAAGGGGAACTAAATGAGCAGTTCTTC.

This clonotype appeared a few times. V is TRBV20-1 and J is TRBJ1-2, with TRBD1 matching over 9 bases. The CDR3 spans 12 residues. V was clipped by 4 bases and J by 8 bases; unmatched bases: 5. The germline gives CDR1 DFQATT, CDR2 SNEGSKA (reference sequence). CDR3: CSAIRDRVGYTF. CDR3 DNA sequence: TGCAGTGCTATCCGGGACAGGGTCGGCTACACCTTC.

This clonotype showed up many times. A read error may account for a junction end that differs from germline. The rearrangement joins TRBV27 to TRBJ2-1, with D perhaps TRBD1 (5 bases). The germline CDR1 and CDR2 sequences are MNHEY and SMNVEV (reference sequence). The CDR3 has 13 residues. The CDR3 nucleotides are TGTGCCAGCAGATCCCTGGGGCAGGATGACCAGTTCTTC. Amino acids: CASRSLGQDDQFF.

This clonotype was counted only a few times. V gene TRBV3-1 combines with J gene TRBJ2-1; the D call may be TRBD1 or TRBD2 (6 bases each). Germline loops: CDR1 LGHDT, CDR2 YNNKEL (reference sequence). CDR3 size: 17 residues. Trimming pared 2 bases from V and 4 bases from J, leaving 18 bases between. CDR3 in amino acids: CASSQSGAPPGYNEQFF. DNA of the CDR3: TGTGCCAGCAGCCAATCGGGGGCGCCCCCGGGGTACAATGAGCAGTTCTTC.

This clonotype showed up just a few times. The genes are TRBV30 and TRBJ1-1; possibly TRBD1 for D (5 bases). Germline lookup yields CDR1 GTSNPN and CDR2 SVGIG (reference sequence). The CDR3 runs 12 residues. V was pared by 1 base and J by 6 bases, with 9 bases between. As DNA, the CDR3 is TGTGCCTGGAGTGGCAGGGATTCTGAAGCTTTCTTT. Amino acids: CAWSGRDSEAFF.